A single sample is the source of the 27 T cell receptor beta chains below, sequenced in a study of T cells in Graves' hyperthyroidism and ophthalmopathy. Amplification targeted TCR beta CDR3 regions from RNA transcripts. First-round RT-PCR targeting the TCR CDR3 was performed with the HTBI primer set. TCRdb re-called the multiplex PCR reads with MiXCR, one entry per CDR3 protein. This table has 300,000 to 400,000 distinct CDR3 sequences, under 25% appearing once. Source material: blood. The receptors come from a woman aged 50 to 60 with Graves' hyperthyroidism.

The chain joins TRBV20-1 to TRBJ2-7, with TRBD2 matching over 14 bases. CDR1 is DFQATT, CDR2 SNEGSKA, per germline (reference sequence). This CDR3 region has 14 residues. The V segment lost 6 bases and the J segment 3 bases; nucleotides outside the gene matches: 4. Here the CDR3 DNA reads TGCAGTGCAAGGACTAGCGGGAGGTTCTACGAGCAGTACTTC. It encodes CSARTSGRFYEQYF.

A word on this clonotype: At one of its ends the junction is not consistent with the germline gene, which may arise from a read error. This chain links TRBV7-7 with TRBJ2-5; D unresolved. The germline CDR1 and CDR2 sequences are SSHAT and FNYEAQ (reference sequence). The CDR3 is 15 residues long. The CDR3 DNA follows: TGTGCTAGCACCCCCCCAGGCGCACCTCAAGAGACCCAGTACTTC. Residues: CASTPPGAPQETQYF.

This clonotype appeared many times. The chain couples TRBV12-3 or TRBV12-4 to TRBJ1-1; D might be TRBD1 (5 bases). The CDR3 loop spans 15 amino acids. The V gene lost 5 bases and the J gene lost 2 bases, with 15 bases spanning the gap. The CDR3 reads CASSPRQSINTEAFF. Here the CDR3 DNA reads TGTGCCAGCAGTCCCAGACAGTCTATTAACACTGAAGCTTTCTTT.

This clonotype came up a few times. This chain connects TRBV11-3 to TRBJ2-1; D is unresolved. Trimming took off 3 bases at V and 1 base at J, with 10 bases between the two ends. CDR3 length: 15 amino acids. The germline CDR1 and CDR2 sequences are SGHNT and YENEEA. CDR3 protein: CASSLSSGSYNEQFF. In DNA, the CDR3 is TGTGCCAGCAGCTTGTCGAGTGGGTCCTACAATGAGCAGTTCTTC. Variable domain in full (rest from reference TRBV11-3 and TRBJ2-1): EAGVVQSPRYKIIEKKQPVAFWCNPISGHNTLYWYLQNLGQGPELLIRYENEEAVDDSQLPKDRFSAERLKGVDSTLKIQPAELGDSAVYLCASSLSSGSYNEQFFGPGTRLTVL.

The chain recombines TRBV24-1 with TRBJ2-5; D uncertain. The V gene's germline CDR1 is KGHDR and CDR2 SFDVKD. This CDR3 region has 15 residues. Trimming left V 0 bases short and J 5 bases short, with 12 bases between. CDR3 protein: CATSDLLDSGETQYF. The CDR3 DNA sequence: TGTGCCACCAGTGATTTGCTGGATTCGGGCGAGACCCAGTACTTC.

This clonotype was observed at least ten times. This chain joins TRBV7-8 and TRBJ1-2; 8 bases are a match to TRBD1. CDR3 length equals 13 residues. With 4 bases clipped from V and 7 bases from J, the junction kept 5 bases outside the gene matches. CDR1 and CDR2 from the germline V gene are SGHVS and FQNEAQ. The CDR3 bases are TGTGCCAGCAGCTCCCGGACAGGGCTTGGCTACACCTTC. This gives the protein CASSSRTGLGYTF.

This sequence joins TRBV3-1 and TRBJ2-2, with 9 bases fitting TRBD2. This CDR3 comprises 17 residues. Germline V lookup: CDR1 LGHDT, CDR2 YNNKEL (reference sequence). Trimming removed 2 bases from V and 1 base from J; junction bases left unmatched: 5. CDR3 DNA sequence: TGTGCCAGCAGCCAAAGTAGCGGGAGTGAGAACACCGGGGAGCTGTTTTTT. Translated, it gives CASSQSSGSENTGELFF. Complete variable domain (other parts from reference TRBV3-1 and TRBJ2-2): DTAVSQTPKYLVTQMGNDKSIKCEQNLGHDTMYWYKQDSKKFLKIMFSYNNKELIINETVPNRFSPKSPDKAHLNLHINSLELGDSAVYFCASSQSSGSENTGELFFGEGSRLTVL.

The sample holds many counts of this clonotype. V and J are TRBV7-8 and TRBJ2-1; 8 positions match TRBD1. V shed 1 base and J 2 bases; nucleotides not matched to a gene: 1. The CDR3 sequence is 15 residues long. CDR1 is SGHVS and CDR2 is FQNEAQ in the germline V gene. CDR3 amino acids: CASSLDRGAYNEQFF. The CDR3 nucleotides are TGTGCCAGCAGCTTAGACAGGGGGGCCTACAATGAGCAGTTCTTC.

This clonotype was recorded many times. This rearrangement joins TRBV11-2 to TRBJ1-2; D may be TRBD1 (6 bases). Per the germline V gene, CDR1 is SGHAT and CDR2 is FQNNGV. Deletions cut 5 bases from V and 7 bases from J, with 23 bases between. The CDR3 runs to 16 residues. The CDR3: CASSPLVGRGLFGYTF. The CDR3 coding sequence is TGTGCCAGCAGCCCCCTTGTCGGGAGGGGGTTGTTTGGCTACACCTTC.

This clonotype was picked up a small number of times. The V and J genes are TRBV10-2 and TRBJ1-5; D is unresolved. The CDR3 is 16 amino acids. Per germline, CDR1 WSHSY and CDR2 SAAADI. The V end lost 6 bases, the J end lost 0 bases, and 15 bases lay between the germline ends. This CDR3 is CASREGLKHSNQPQHF. As DNA, the CDR3 is TGCGCCAGCAGGGAAGGATTGAAACATAGCAATCAGCCCCAGCATTTT.

In this sample, this clonotype turned up a few times. The chain joins TRBV27 to TRBJ2-7; either TRBD1 or TRBD2 may supply D (5 bases each). In germline, CDR1 is MNHEY, CDR2 SMNVEV (reference sequence). V lost 0 bases to trimming and J lost 2 bases, with 11 bases between them. The CDR3 extends over 15 amino acids. The CDR3 region has the DNA TGTGCCAGCAGTTTATCCTGGGACGGGACCTACGAGCAGTACTTC. This encodes CASSLSWDGTYEQYF.

This clonotype has a handful of counts. This chain uses TRBV15 with TRBJ2-7; 7 bases are shared with TRBD1. This CDR3 has 15 amino acids. The ends lost 0 bases at V and 3 bases at J; junction bases unmatched: 5. The germline gives CDR1 LNHNV, CDR2 YYDKDF (reference sequence). The CDR3 sequence: CATSRDSSGGYEQYF. For the CDR3, the DNA is TGTGCCACCAGCAGAGATAGTTCAGGGGGCTACGAGCAGTACTTC. Combining the CDR3 with reference TRBV15 and TRBJ2-7 gives the whole variable domain DAMVIQNPRYQVTQFGKPVTLSCSQTLNHNVMYWYQQKSSQAPKLLFHYYDKDFNNEADTPDNFQSRRPNTSFCFLDIRSPGLGDTAMYLCATSRDSSGGYEQYFGPGTRLTVT.

This clonotype was detected ten times or more. The chain links TRBV10-3 to TRBJ2-3; D possibly matches TRBD1 or TRBD2 (5 bases each). V shed 7 bases and J shed 2 bases, with 13 bases lying between them. Germline V gene sequence: CDR1 ENHRY, CDR2 SYGVKD. This CDR3 contains 14 residues. In DNA form, the CDR3 reads TGTGCCATCATGGGGCGAGGGACCACAGATACGCAGTATTTT. Its translation is CAIMGRGTTDTQYF.

The chain is built from TRBV28 and TRBJ2-7; perhaps TRBD1 as D (6 bases). V lost 2 bases and J lost 6, with 14 bases in between. The CDR3 consists of 14 residues. CDR1 and CDR2 from the germline V gene are MDHEN and SYDVKM. CDR3 sequence reads: CASSLKTRGPEQYF. The DNA for the CDR3 is TGTGCCAGCAGTTTAAAAACCAGGGGCCCCGAGCAGTACTTC. The full variable domain, rest sourced from reference TRBV28 and TRBJ2-7, is DVKVTQSSRYLVKRTGEKVFLECVQDMDHENMFWYRQDPGLGLRLIYFSYDVKMKEKGDIPEGYSVSREKKERFSLILESASTNQTSMYLCASSLKTRGPEQYFGPGTRLTVT.

This clonotype appeared many times. This chain links TRBV30 with TRBJ1-3; TRBD1 matches 7 bases. This CDR3 comprises 14 residues. With V trimmed by 1 base and J by 6 bases, 6 bases remained unmatched. Germline CDR1 reads GTSNPN; CDR2 reads SVGIG (reference sequence). CDR3 in DNA: TGTGCCTGGAGTGCAACAGGGGTTGCAAACACCATATATTTT. Protein sequence: CAWSATGVANTIYF.

This clonotype appeared many times. V gene TRBV11-1 combines with J gene TRBJ2-7, with 10 bases fitting TRBD2. The CDR3 length is 15 residues. CDR1 SGHAT and CDR2 FQDESV come from the germline V gene (reference sequence). V was pared by 3 bases and J by 0 bases, with 2 bases of the junction left unmatched. The CDR3 DNA reads as TGTGCCAGCAGCTTTTTAGCGGGAGGCTCCTACGAGCAGTACTTC. It specifies CASSFLAGGSYEQYF.

Comment on this clonotype: This may be a read error, as it is one base from a much larger clone. The rearrangement uses TRBV2 and TRBJ1-4; TRBD1 matches 9 bases. Trimming cost V 3 bases and J 4 bases; bases outside gene matches: 6. CDR3 size: 16 residues. Germline V gives CDR1 SNHLY, CDR2 FYNNEI. Here the CDR3 DNA reads TGTGCCAGCAGTGAGTCACAGGGGGCTCTTAATGAAAAACTGTTTTTT. It codes for CASSESQGALNEKLFF.

The CDR3 DNA follows: TGTGCCAGCAGTGGACGGGACTCCTGGATGAACACTGAAGCTTTCTTT. Amino acid sequence: CASSGRDSWMNTEAFF. The chain employs TRBV6-1 and TRBJ1-1; TRBD1 is a possible D gene (5 bases). Germline V gene data show CDR1 as MNHNS and CDR2 as SASEGT. V shed 4 bases and J shed 0 bases, with 15 bases lying between them. CDR3 size: 16 residues.

In this sample, this clonotype turned up once. The V call is TRBV7-2, the J call TRBJ2-1, with 11 nucleotides matching TRBD2. Trimming removed 5 bases from V and 2 bases from J; junction bases left unmatched: 2. CDR1 SGHTA and CDR2 FQGNSA come from the germline V gene. The CDR3 has 15 residues. The CDR3 sequence is CASSETSGTYNEQFF. The CDR3 coding sequence is TGTGCCAGCAGCGAGACTAGCGGGACCTACAATGAGCAGTTCTTC. Full variable domain (rest looked up from reference TRBV7-2 and TRBJ2-1): GAGVSQSPSNKVTEKGKDVELRCDPISGHTALYWYRQSLGQGLEFLIYFQGNSAPDKSGLPSDRFSAERTGGSVSTLTIQRTQQEDSAVYLCASSETSGTYNEQFFGPGTRLTVL.

This clonotype was seen many times. V usage is TRBV20-1 and J usage is TRBJ2-7; a weak D match, TRBD1 (5 bases). The CDR3 length is 13 residues. Germline lookup yields CDR1 DFQATT and CDR2 SNEGSKA (reference sequence). V was cut by 3 bases and J by 0 bases, with 9 bases left in between. The CDR3 is CSASPRVSYEQYF. The CDR3 DNA sequence: TGCAGTGCTAGCCCCAGGGTCTCCTACGAGCAGTACTTC.

The chain is built from TRBV27 and TRBJ2-7; a possible D gene is TRBD1 (5 bases). The CDR3 is 12 residues long. From germline, CDR1 is MNHEY and CDR2 SMNVEV (reference sequence). Trimming stripped 6 bases from V and 7 bases from J, with 13 bases between. The CDR3: CASRGVMGEQYF. The CDR3 coding sequence is TGTGCCAGCAGAGGGGTAATGGGGGAGCAGTACTTC.

The rearrangement uses TRBV28 and TRBJ1-5, with TRBD1 as a possible D gene (6 bases). V was shortened by 4 bases and J by 0 bases, with 19 bases between the two germline ends. CDR3 length equals 18 residues. CDR1 and CDR2 from the germline V gene are MDHEN and SYDVKM. This chain's CDR3 is CASSSLPKGTHSNQPQHF. CDR3 sequence (DNA): TGTGCCAGCAGTTCCCTTCCTAAGGGGACACATAGCAATCAGCCCCAGCATTTT.

This clonotype was counted many times. This chain uses TRBV5-1 with TRBJ1-6; the match to TRBD1 covers 9 bases. The germline V gene has CDR1 SGHRS and CDR2 YFSETQ. This CDR3 spans 14 amino acids. The junction had 2 bases not matched to a gene; V was cut back by 3 bases and J by 7 bases. The DNA of the CDR3 is TGCGCCAGCAGCTACGGACAGGGGAATTCACCCCTCCACTTT. This translates into CASSYGQGNSPLHF. Full variable domain (missing parts from reference TRBV5-1 and TRBJ1-6): KAGVTQTPRYLIKTRGQQVTLSCSPISGHRSVSWYQQTPGQGLQFLFEYFSETQRNKGNFPGRFSGRQFSNSRSEMNVSTLELGDSALYLCASSYGQGNSPLHFGNGTRLTVT.

About this clonotype itself: This may stem from a read error, because a much larger clone lies one nucleotide away. This rearrangement joins TRBV3-1 to TRBJ2-5; D is perhaps TRBD2 (6 bases). CDR3 size: 15 residues. The ends were cut back, 0 bases at V and 6 bases at J, with 14 bases in the middle. From germline, CDR1 is LGHDT and CDR2 YNNKEL (reference sequence). The CDR3 here is CASSQDWGRSKTQYF. The CDR3 DNA sequence: TGTGCCAGCAGCCAAGATTGGGGGAGGAGTAAGACCCAGTACTTC.

The gene calls are TRBV6-1 and TRBJ2-1, with D possibly being TRBD1 (6 bases). This CDR3 contains 13 residues. V was trimmed by 7 bases and J by 5 bases, leaving 12 bases between them. Looked up from germline, CDR1 is MNHNS and CDR2 is SASEGT. The CDR3 is CASTRTANNEQFF. CDR3 sequence (DNA): TGTGCCAGCACCAGGACAGCAAACAATGAGCAGTTCTTC.

This clonotype was detected many times. The chain recombines TRBV7-9 with TRBJ2-5; TRBD2 might be the D (6 bases). Trimming stripped 1 base from V and 5 bases from J, with 17 bases between. The length of the CDR3 is 16 residues. Germline V lookup: CDR1 SEHNR, CDR2 FQNEAQ (reference sequence). The CDR3 coding sequence is TGTGCCAGCAGCTTAGGCCTAGCGTCCAGGTGGGAGACCCAGTACTTC. It translates to CASSLGLASRWETQYF.

A remark on this clonotype: A single base separates this from a much larger clone, so it may be a read error. This chain joins TRBV11-2 and TRBJ2-1; D is unclear. The CDR3 is 14 residues long. CDR1 SGHAT and CDR2 FQNNGV come from the germline V gene. CDR3 loop: CASLSDGSCNEQFF. The CDR3 DNA follows: TGTGCCAGTCTCTCTGATGGCTCCTGCAATGAGCAGTTCTTC.